The 9 T cell receptor beta chains in this list originate from one sample, sequenced in a study of patients and donors after allogeneic stem cell transplantation. TCRdb independently ran MiXCR on the RT-PCR reads; one entry per CDR3 protein. The data show about a million distinct CDR3 sequences, more than 15% seen once. Sample: blood, either unsorted or a sorted T cell fraction (not recorded which). The receptors shown here come from a human donor who was either an allogeneic HSCT recipient or a stem cell or donor lymphocyte infusion donor (not recorded which). It is not recorded whose cells these are; they may come from a transplant donor.

V is TRBV19 and J is TRBJ2-6; D is ambiguous. This CDR3 region has 15 residues. Trimming left V 4 bases short and J 0 bases short, with 7 bases between. Looked up from germline, CDR1 is LNHDA and CDR2 is SQIVND (reference sequence). Here the CDR3 DNA reads TGTGCCAGTAGTACCCTTAGCTCTGGGGCCAACGTCCTGACTTTC. Residues: CASSTLSSGANVLTF.

This rearrangement joins TRBV6-2 or TRBV6-3 to TRBJ2-5; 11 positions match TRBD1. Germline trimming cut 6 bases from V and 4 bases from J; bases unmatched to any gene: 1. Germline V gene lookup returns CDR1 MNHEY and CDR2 SVGEGT. The CDR3 extends over 13 amino acids. CDR3 loop: CASRGQGVETQYF. CDR3 DNA: TGTGCCAGCAGGGGACAGGGGGTAGAGACCCAGTACTTC.

In this sample, this clonotype turned up many times. The V gene is TRBV5-1, the J gene TRBJ1-2, with TRBD1 matching over 8 bases. Losses at the gene ends were 2 bases for V and 4 bases for J; bases not matched to a gene: 7. Germline lookup yields CDR1 SGHRS and CDR2 YFSETQ. The CDR3 runs 15 residues. The CDR3 bases are TGCGCCAGCAGCTTTTCGCAGGGGGCTGTCTATGGCTACACCTTC. It codes for CASSFSQGAVYGYTF. Filled out from reference TRBV5-1 and TRBJ1-2, the complete variable domain reads KAGVTQTPRYLIKTRGQQVTLSCSPISGHRSVSWYQQTPGQGLQFLFEYFSETQRNKGNFPGRFSGRQFSNSRSEMNVSTLELGDSALYLCASSFSQGAVYGYTFGSGTRLTVV.

Only one count was recorded for this clonotype. V is TRBV20-1 and J is TRBJ2-7; 7 bases fit TRBD2. The CDR3 loop spans 16 amino acids. Trimming removed 3 bases from V and 3 bases from J; junction bases left unmatched: 14. CDR1 is DFQATT and CDR2 is SNEGSKA in the germline V gene (reference sequence). In DNA, the CDR3 is TGCAGTGCTAGTACACCCCGGAGCAGCGGGGACTACGAGCAGTACTTC. Residues: CSASTPRSSGDYEQYF.

As for this clonotype: A much larger clone lies a single base off, so this may be a read error. The chain links TRBV12-3 or TRBV12-4 to TRBJ1-6, with a tentative D call TRBD1 (5 bases). V was cut by 5 bases and J by 4 bases, with 12 bases left in between. The CDR3 has 15 residues. CDR3 protein: CASSREGRYNSPLHF. DNA for the CDR3: TGTGCCAGCAGTAGGGAGGGACGGTATAATTCACCCCTCCACTTT.

The V and J genes are TRBV16 and TRBJ1-2; 11 bases are a match to TRBD1. The CDR3 is made up of 19 amino acids. V dropped 3 bases and J dropped 0; count of bases not matched to a gene: 12. Per the germline V gene, CDR1 is KGHSY and CDR2 is FQNENV. This chain's CDR3 is CASSHAGTGGRSANYGYTF. CDR3 coding DNA: TGTGCCAGCAGCCATGCCGGGACAGGGGGACGGTCGGCTAACTATGGCTACACCTTC.

This clonotype was seen more than once but under ten times. V is TRBV2 and J is TRBJ2-2; 9 bases line up with TRBD2. Germline CDR1 SNHLY, CDR2 FYNNEI. V gave up 8 bases and J gave up 3 bases; unmatched junction bases: 4. CDR3 length equals 14 residues. In DNA, the CDR3 is TGTGCCAGCGGAGTAGCGGGAGACACCGGGGAGCTGTTTTTT. This encodes CASGVAGDTGELFF. The full variable domain, in which reference TRBV2 and TRBJ2-2 provide the parts outside the CDR3, is EPEVTQTPSHQVTQMGQEVILRCVPISNHLYFYWYRQILGQKVEFLVSFYNNEISEKSEIFDDQFSVERPDGSNFTLKIRSTKLEDSAMYFCASGVAGDTGELFFGEGSRLTVL.

This clonotype was counted only a few times. The chain uses TRBV6-5 and TRBJ2-7; 9 positions match TRBD1. The trim removed 1 base at V and 5 bases at J, leaving 6 bases unmatched. The germline V gene encodes CDR1 MNHEY and CDR2 SVGAGI. This CDR3 region has 15 residues. The CDR3 DNA sequence: TGTGCCAGCAGTTACTATGGGACAGGGCTCCACGAGCAGTACTTC. Translating it yields CASSYYGTGLHEQYF.

The genes are TRBV6-1 and TRBJ1-2, with D maybe TRBD1 (6 bases). The CDR3 is 15 amino acids. V lost 7 bases, J lost 3 bases, and 18 bases lay in between. CDR1 and CDR2 (germline): MNHNS, SASEGT. CDR3 protein: CASTPGQGMHYGYTF. The CDR3 DNA is TGTGCCAGCACCCCCGGGCAGGGGATGCACTATGGCTACACCTTC.